The 21 T cell receptor beta chains given below trace back to one sample, sequenced in a study of beta chain features in type 1 diabetes. Study findings and constraints: In all four CD4+ subsets, TCRB CDR3 length was significantly, moderately reduced in type 1 diabetes.

Every bit of the isolated RNA underwent reverse transcription, so sequencing read expressed TCRB transcripts. Using immunoSEQ multiplex PCR, the repertoire was profiled, and TCRdb retains in-frame clones only, with some absent. The repertoire holds 680,000 or so clones, roughly 13% seen once, with about 0.02% in the top ten. These TCRs are of unknown antigen specificity. Sequencing was done on a sample of naive CD4+ T cells from blood. Source of these receptors: a man between 18 and 29 years old with type 1 diabetes.

The chain joins TRBV30 to TRBJ2-5; D is possibly TRBD2 (5 bases). Trimming left V 2 bases short and J 1 base short, with 5 bases between. This CDR3 contains 12 residues. Germline assignment: CDR1 GTSNPN and CDR2 SVGIG (reference sequence). As DNA, the CDR3 is TGTGCCTGGAGTAGCGGCCAAGAGACCCAGTACTTC. Amino acid sequence: CAWSSGQETQYF. Full variable domain (remainder filled in from reference TRBV30 and TRBJ2-5): SQTIHQWPATLVQPVGSPLSLECTVEGTSNPNLYWYRQAAGRGLQLLFYSVGIGQISSEVPQNLSASRPQDRQFILSSKKLLLSDSGFYLCAWSSGQETQYFGPGTRLLVL.

This clone was recorded a few times. The V and J genes are TRBV5-4 and TRBJ1-5, with 8 bases lining up with TRBD1. V lost 5 bases and J lost 3; bases outside the gene matches: 7. Looked up from germline, CDR1 is SGHNT and CDR2 is YYREEE (reference sequence). This CDR3 has 15 amino acids. The CDR3 coding sequence is TGTGCCAGCAGTCAGACAGGGGCCGACAATCAGCCCCAGCATTTT. This codes for CASSQTGADNQPQHF.

This clone was seen a handful of times. The chain carries TRBV21-1 and TRBJ1-4; TRBD1 is the table's D call, not checked against the DNA. TRBV21-1 is designated a pseudogene. The CDR3 has 14 amino acids. The CDR3 spells CASSTDRGREKLFF. Here the CDR3 DNA reads TGTGCCAGCAGCACTGACAGGGGGCGCGAAAAACTGTTTTTT.

The rearrangement joins TRBV7-3 to TRBJ2-3; 7 bases align to TRBD1. From germline, CDR1 is SGHTA and CDR2 FQGTGA. This CDR3 is built from 13 residues. Unmatched junction bases numbered 2, after V lost 4 bases and J lost 4 bases. The CDR3 reads CASSYQGADTQYF. In DNA form, the CDR3 reads TGTGCCAGCAGCTACCAGGGGGCAGATACGCAGTATTTT.

The chain combines TRBV11-2 with TRBJ2-2; possible D gene TRBD2, 6 bases. Trimming left V 3 bases short and J 2 bases short, with 16 bases between. Germline V gene data show CDR1 as SGHAT and CDR2 as FQNNGV. This CDR3 region has 17 residues. CDR3 DNA sequence: TGTGCCAGCAGCTTTCGGCGGGGCAGAGACAACACCGGGGAGCTGTTTTTT. Protein: CASSFRRGRDNTGELFF.

This chain joins TRBV6-6 and TRBJ2-1, with D perhaps TRBD1 or TRBD2 (6 bases each). The germline V and J ends were trimmed by 8 bases and 5 bases, with 19 bases remaining between them. The germline V gene encodes CDR1 MNHNY and CDR2 SVGAGI (reference sequence). The CDR3 is 15 residues long. The DNA of the CDR3 is TGTGCCAGCGGAAACAGGGTTGGAGGGAACAATGAGCAGTTCTTC. Translating it yields CASGNRVGGNNEQFF.

The chain uses TRBV30 and TRBJ1-1; weak D call: TRBD1 (6 bases). The V and J ends lost 3 bases and 5 bases respectively, with 16 bases between them. CDR1 is GTSNPN and CDR2 is SVGIG in the germline V gene (reference sequence). This CDR3 has 14 residues. CDR3 DNA sequence: TGTGCCTGGAGCCCATTACAGGGAAGGACTGAAGCTTTCTTT. Translated: CAWSPLQGRTEAFF.

In this sample, this clone turned up a few times. The V call is TRBV6-5, the J call TRBJ2-4, with a weak D call TRBD1 (8 bases). The CDR3 has 15 amino acids. The ends were cut back, 5 bases at V and 6 bases at J, with 17 bases in the middle. In germline, CDR1 is MNHEY, CDR2 SVGAGI. The CDR3 reads CASSRGGTGPNIQYF. CDR3 in DNA: TGTGCCAGCAGTAGGGGGGGGACAGGACCAAACATTCAGTACTTC.

Only a few counts were recorded for this clone. The chain links TRBV6-5 to TRBJ1-2; D perhaps matches TRBD1 (6 bases). The CDR3 covers 15 residues. The V gene lost 0 bases and the J gene lost 7 bases, with 15 bases spanning the gap. Germline V CDR1 and CDR2: MNHEY, SVGAGI. The CDR3: CASSYSAGVPGGYTF. The CDR3 DNA reads as TGTGCCAGCAGTTACTCGGCAGGGGTTCCTGGTGGCTACACCTTC.

This clone appeared a few times. The chain uses TRBV5-4 and TRBJ2-7; 11 positions match TRBD1. This CDR3 spans 16 amino acids. Germline CDR1 is SGHNT and CDR2 is YYREEE (reference sequence). Trimming removed 1 base from V and 5 bases from J; junction bases left unmatched: 8. CDR3 sequence reads: CASSLTRWTGGDEQYF. CDR3 nucleotide sequence: TGTGCCAGCAGCTTGACCCGGTGGACAGGGGGCGACGAGCAGTACTTC.

Only a few counts were recorded for this clone. The chain uses TRBV9 and TRBJ2-7; D could derive from TRBD1 or TRBD2 (5 bases each). The CDR3 has 13 amino acids. Germline V CDR1 and CDR2: SGDLS, YYNGEE. The CDR3 is CDWQGPRKDEQYF. In DNA form, the CDR3 reads TGTGACTGGCAGGGACCACGCAAAGACGAGCAGTACTTC.

The V call is TRBV7-2, the J call TRBJ2-3; no reliable D call. V was shortened by 6 bases and J by 9 bases, with 10 bases between the two germline ends. The CDR3 covers 11 residues. CDR1 and CDR2 from the germline V gene are SGHTA and FQGNSA. In DNA, the CDR3 is TGTGCCAGCAGACCCGGGCTCACGCAGTATTTT. Protein: CASRPGLTQYF.

The chain combines TRBV5-1 with TRBJ2-1; D ambiguous. Germline V gene sequence: CDR1 SGHRS, CDR2 YFSETQ. The CDR3 is 13 amino acids. V was cut by 5 bases and J by 6 bases, with 12 bases left in between. CDR3 nucleotides: TGCGCCAGCAGAAAGATTAGAGGCAATGAGCAGTTCTTC. This gives the protein CASRKIRGNEQFF.

The V call is TRBV11-2, the J call TRBJ2-3; possibly TRBD1 for D (6 bases). This CDR3 has 15 amino acids. Germline values: CDR1 SGHAT, CDR2 FQNNGV. V was pared by 3 bases and J by 2 bases, with 12 bases between. CDR3 coding DNA: TGTGCCAGCAGCTTTAGGGGACACTCCACAGATACGCAGTATTTT. It translates to CASSFRGHSTDTQYF.

The rearrangement uses TRBV6-1 and TRBJ2-5, with 7 nucleotides matching TRBD1. The germline CDR1 and CDR2 sequences are MNHNS and SASEGT. The CDR3 has 12 amino acids. V shed 7 bases and J 7 bases; nucleotides not matched to a gene: 6. The CDR3 nucleotides read TGTGCCAGCACCCCACAGGGGTTGACCCAGTACTTC. The encoded protein is CASTPQGLTQYF.

This clone was picked up a small number of times. J is TRBJ2-5 and V is TRBV14; TRBD2 matches 8 bases. After removal of 3 bases from V and 5 bases from J, the junction contained 8 bases not matched to a gene. There are 15 residues in the CDR3. Per the germline V gene, CDR1 is SGHDN and CDR2 is FVKESK. CDR3 coding DNA: TGTGCCAGCAGCCACTCGACTAGCGAACGGGAGACCCAGTACTTC. The encoded protein is CASSHSTSERETQYF.

The chain uses TRBV18 and TRBJ2-7; 9 bases agree with TRBD2. Trimming took 6 bases from V and 2 from J; bases not matched to a gene: 11. Germline values: CDR1 KGHSH, CDR2 LQKENI. The CDR3 is 16 amino acids. The CDR3 DNA is TGTGCCAGCTCCCGTCTTAGCGGGGGATCCACCTACGAGCAGTACTTC. Translated: CASSRLSGGSTYEQYF.

V is TRBV10-2 and J is TRBJ2-3, with no clear D. CDR1 WSHSY and CDR2 SAAADI come from the germline V gene. The CDR3 extends over 12 amino acids. Trimming removed 8 bases at V and 6 bases at J, with 12 bases between. The CDR3 nucleotides are TGCGCCAGCGCGGCCTCCACTGATACGCAGTATTTT. Protein: CASAASTDTQYF.

Only a few counts were recorded for this clone. A much larger clone sits a single nucleotide away, making a read error possible. The DNA of the CDR3 is TGTGCCAGCAGAGAAGAGACCCAGTACTTC. This codes for CASREETQYF. The J gene is TRBJ2-5, the V gene TRBV21-1. TRBV21-1 is recorded as a pseudogene. This CDR3 region has 10 residues.

In this sample, this clone turned up a few times. The chain links TRBV5-1 to TRBJ1-5; D remains ambiguous. CDR3 length equals 13 residues. Germline values: CDR1 SGHRS, CDR2 YFSETQ. V was trimmed by 4 bases and J by 6 bases, leaving 11 bases between them. CDR3 sequence: CASSPEGGQPQHF. CDR3 nucleotides: TGCGCCAGCAGCCCCGAGGGTGGTCAGCCCCAGCATTTT.

The chain has TRBV6-1 and TRBJ2-3; D perhaps matches TRBD1 (6 bases). Germline V gives CDR1 MNHNS, CDR2 SASEGT. V gave up 8 bases and J gave up 1 base, with 10 bases separating them. This CDR3 is 13 amino acids long. The chain's CDR3 is CASEGERTDTQYF. In DNA form, the CDR3 reads TGTGCCAGCGAGGGGGAGCGCACAGATACGCAGTATTTT.